The sequence of this T cell receptor (beta chain) was determined in a study of CD8 T cells in ankylosing spondylitis. Study-level points and caveats: CD8+ by phenotype, disease-linked clones were relatively rare in peripheral blood.

Only a few counts were recorded for this clonotype. The antigen is not known. Quantitative 5'-RACE with molecular barcodes produced the TCR beta libraries. TCRdb independently ran MiXCR on the 5' RACE reads; one entry per CDR3 protein. The table lists about 350,000 distinct CDR3 sequences, roughly 20% of them singletons. The V and J ends lost 4 bases and 6 bases respectively, with 10 bases between them. Germline CDR1 MNHEY, CDR2 SVGEGT. CDR3 size: 13 residues. Sequencing was performed on blood, either unsorted or a sorted T cell fraction (not recorded which). The genes are TRBV6-2 or TRBV6-3 and TRBJ2-1; TRBD2 might be the D (7 bases). This TCR was sampled from a male donor with ankylosing spondylitis or in good health (not recorded which). The CDR3 sequence is CASSSGGANEQFF. The DNA of the CDR3 is TGTGCCAGCAGTTCTGGGGGGGCCAATGAGCAGTTCTTC.